This record looks at one T cell receptor beta chain sequence and its context. The record originates from a study of blood T cell repertoires in COVID-19. Study in general: Sites in the United States, Italy and Spain provided acute and convalescent COVID-19 samples.

Methods used by the authors: Amplified reference gene primers provided the basis for estimating nucleated cell counts. Using immunoSEQ multiplex PCR, the repertoire was profiled, and TCRdb retains in-frame clones only, with some absent. V and J calls and clone size follow that table, whereas D and trimming were derived from the DNA. Counted here are roughly 300,000 clones, 84% occurring once; the ten biggest clones make up more than 1.4%. The length of the CDR3 is 16 residues. Germline lookup yields CDR1 SGHDT and CDR2 YYEEEE. Between the trimmed V and J ends, which lost 2 bases and 3 bases, there was a span of 16 bases.

The chain links TRBV5-6 to TRBJ2-3; D is perhaps TRBD1 (8 bases). This receptor was obtained from a human donor with COVID-19, enrolled during active disease. The donor label of this sample is uncertain. The specimen sequenced was peripheral blood. DNA of the CDR3: TGTGCCAGCAGCTTACTAACAGGGGGGGGTACAGATACGCAGTATTTT. Translating it yields CASSLLTGGGTDTQYF.